This TCR beta chain was documented in a study of T cell repertoires in cytomegalovirus infection. Across the study: An indication of both CMV infection and matching HLA type came from public TCR beta signatures.

The CDR3 runs 17 residues. CDR1 and CDR2 from the germline V gene are SGHRS and YFSETQ. V lost 2 bases and J lost 0, with 12 bases in between. One entry per CDR3 protein, called by TCRdb with MiXCR from the reads. Of approximately 700,000 distinct CDR3 sequences in the sample, 35% to 45% were seen once. This chain uses TRBV5-1 with TRBJ1-6; D may be TRBD1 (5 bases). This clonotype was sampled from a human donor in good health (CMV status not recorded). Some clones in this sample may be carry-over from other donors' samples. The sample consisted of PBMCs. The CDR3 nucleotides read TGCGCCAGCAGCTTCGGGGGGTTGAGCTCCTATAATTCACCCCTCCACTTT. Protein sequence: CASSFGGLSSYNSPLHF.